The clone carrying this T cell receptor beta chain appeared a single time. The antigen is not known. Every one of the participants with HIV received treatment in the United States. Sequencing relied on immunoSEQ assay v3.0, run at survey level. Sequencing was performed with immunoSEQ multiplex PCR; in TCRdb, only in-frame clones are kept and a portion is missing. Among about 28,000 clones, roughly 90% were seen once, and the ten largest hold about 0.93%. The CDR3 length is 17 residues. Looked up from germline, CDR1 is SGDLS and CDR2 is YYNGEE. V dropped 4 bases and J dropped 4 bases, with 24 bases sitting between them. These data belong to a study of long-term antiretroviral therapy in people with HIV. Findings and limits, study-wide: Pre-ART-expanded clones dominated the repertoire at all time points.

This receptor was obtained from a man in his fifties with HIV. The chain is built from TRBV9 and TRBJ2-7, with D possibly being TRBD2 (6 bases). Specimen: unsorted PBMCs, collected 2 years after starting antiretroviral therapy. Here the CDR3 reads CASSPSFPGEDFYEQYF. CDR3 nucleotides: TGTGCCAGCAGCCCATCTTTCCCGGGAGAGGATTTTTACGAGCAGTACTTC.